One and the same sample provided the 10 T cell receptor beta chains below, sequenced in a study of blood T cell repertoires in COVID-19. Here immunoSEQ multiplex PCR was the method, and the copy in TCRdb shows in-frame clones only, minus some. The repertoire holds roughly 100,000 clones, with 87% as singletons. Sequenced material: peripheral blood. Receptor source: a man between 45 and 60 years old in a cohort sampled during active COVID-19.

The CDR3 coding sequence is TGCGCCAGCAGTCAATTCTGTCCCCAGGGTTACGATAGCAATCAGCCCCAGCATTTT. It codes for CASSQFCPQGYDSNQPQHF. The chain couples TRBV23-1 to TRBJ1-5; a weak D match, TRBD1 (5 bases). TRBV23-1 is identified as an open reading frame with a role that is uncertain. Trimming took 1 base from V and 0 from J, leaving 19 bases between them. CDR3 length: 19 residues.

This chain uses TRBV7-2 with TRBJ2-3; D not certain. V gave up 5 bases and J gave up 0 bases, with 12 bases separating them. The CDR3 contains 15 residues. Germline lookup yields CDR1 SGHTA and CDR2 FQGNSA. This CDR3 reads CASSVDLYSTDTQYF. Here the CDR3 DNA reads TGTGCCAGCAGCGTCGACTTGTACAGCACAGATACGCAGTATTTT.

The V gene is TRBV6-2 or TRBV6-3, the J gene TRBJ1-2; TRBD1 matches 7 bases. The ends lost 6 bases at V and 1 base at J; junction bases unmatched: 8. CDR1 and CDR2 (germline): MNHEY, SVGEGT. The CDR3 covers 15 residues. This CDR3 is CASSVPTGINYGYTF. Here the CDR3 DNA reads TGTGCCAGCAGCGTACCGACAGGGATTAACTATGGCTACACCTTC.

The chain carries TRBV7-2 and TRBJ2-5; 13 bases are shared with TRBD2. CDR1 is SGHTA, CDR2 FQGNSA, per germline. CDR3 length equals 15 residues. The V gene end was trimmed by 3 bases and the J gene end by 5 bases; junction bases not matched to a gene: 3. The CDR3 nucleotides are TGTGCCAGCAGCTTCGGACTAGCGGGGGCCGAGACCCAGTACTTC. Translated, it gives CASSFGLAGAETQYF.

This chain connects TRBV24-1 to TRBJ2-7, with TRBD2 matching over 10 bases. CDR1 is KGHDR, CDR2 SFDVKD, per germline. The CDR3 spans 15 residues. V was pared by 3 bases and J by 3 bases, with 4 bases of the junction left unmatched. Written as DNA, the CDR3 is TGTGCCACCAGTGATCCTACTAGCGGGGACTACGAGCAGTACTTC. Translation: CATSDPTSGDYEQYF.

The V call is TRBV20-1, the J call TRBJ2-3, with 10 nucleotides matching TRBD2. Germline CDR1 and CDR2: DFQATT and SNEGSKA (reference sequence). The CDR3 has 13 amino acids. The junction had 2 bases not matched to a gene; V was cut back by 3 bases and J by 5 bases. The CDR3 nucleotides are TGCAGTGCTAGTAGCGGGGGGAAAGATACGCAGTATTTT. This gives the protein CSASSGGKDTQYF.

This rearrangement joins TRBV7-9 to TRBJ2-5; 7 bases align to TRBD1. The junction had 7 bases not matched to a gene; V was cut back by 4 bases and J by 2 bases. The length of the CDR3 is 15 residues. Germline-derived CDR1 and CDR2 are SEHNR and FQNEAQ (reference sequence). The CDR3 loop reads CASSWGRQGQETQYF. Written as DNA, the CDR3 is TGTGCCAGCAGCTGGGGAAGACAGGGTCAAGAGACCCAGTACTTC.

In this sample, this clone turned up once. The gene calls are TRBV10-1 and TRBJ2-3; D uncertain. Germline values: CDR1 WNHNN, CDR2 SYGVQD (reference sequence). V lost 2 bases, J lost 3 bases, and 6 bases lay in between. This CDR3 has 13 amino acids. In DNA form, the CDR3 reads TGCGCCAGCAGTGAGGCCAGGACAGATACGCAGTATTTT. Amino acid sequence: CASSEARTDTQYF.

The chain links TRBV7-9 to TRBJ2-2; D is possibly TRBD1 (5 bases). The CDR3 totals 13 residues. Germline CDR1 reads SEHNR; CDR2 reads FQNEAQ (reference sequence). V lost 1 base and J lost 5, with 5 bases in between. As DNA, the CDR3 is TGTGCCAGCAGCTTAGAGGGGACCGGGGAGCTGTTTTTT. This encodes CASSLEGTGELFF. Full variable domain (remainder filled in from reference TRBV7-9 and TRBJ2-2): DTGVSQNPRHKITKRGQNVTFRCDPISEHNRLYWYRQTLGQGPEFLTYFQNEAQLEKSRLLSDRFSAERPKGSFSTLEIQRTEQGDSAMYLCASSLEGTGELFFGEGSRLTVL.

The chain has TRBV2 and TRBJ1-5; D is ambiguous. CDR1 is SNHLY and CDR2 is FYNNEI in the germline V gene. V was trimmed by 2 bases and J by 9 bases, leaving 11 bases between them. The CDR3 contains 13 residues. CDR3 region: CASSERERRPQHF. The CDR3 bases are TGTGCCAGCAGTGAAAGGGAGAGACGGCCCCAGCATTTT. Based on the CDR3 plus reference TRBV2 and TRBJ1-5, the full variable domain is EPEVTQTPSHQVTQMGQEVILRCVPISNHLYFYWYRQILGQKVEFLVSFYNNEISEKSEIFDDQFSVERPDGSNFTLKIRSTKLEDSAMYFCASSERERRPQHFGDGTRLSIL.